This TCR beta chain was identified in a study of coeliac disease. At the level of the study: Disease groups: newly diagnosed active, refractory type I, gluten-free-diet controlled. The study queried TRBV7-2 bias without high-resolution HLA data. Study observations and caveats: Few TRB amino acid sequences were shared between samples; most were unique.

Some clones are missing from TCRdb's copy, which holds only in-frame ones; the method was immunoSEQ multiplex PCR. Of thousands of clones in the sample, about 73% are singletons; the top ten hold approximately 15%. Germline V lookup: CDR1 MNHNY, CDR2 SVGAGI (reference sequence). The ends were cut back, 6 bases at V and 2 bases at J, with 11 bases in the middle. There are 14 residues in the CDR3. One frozen approximately 470,000-cell aliquot per fraction was sequenced. For this clone: Its antigen remains unknown. The sample holds other DNA sequences that translate to the same CDR3.

The chain links TRBV6-6 to TRBJ1-3, with no clear D. Sequencing was performed on intraepithelial lymphocytes from the gut. This sequence originates from a man aged 18 to 30 with celiac disease on a gluten-free diet. CDR3 in DNA: TGTGCCAGCAGCTTCCTCGGAGCTGGAAACACCATATATTTT. This gives the protein CASSFLGAGNTIYF.